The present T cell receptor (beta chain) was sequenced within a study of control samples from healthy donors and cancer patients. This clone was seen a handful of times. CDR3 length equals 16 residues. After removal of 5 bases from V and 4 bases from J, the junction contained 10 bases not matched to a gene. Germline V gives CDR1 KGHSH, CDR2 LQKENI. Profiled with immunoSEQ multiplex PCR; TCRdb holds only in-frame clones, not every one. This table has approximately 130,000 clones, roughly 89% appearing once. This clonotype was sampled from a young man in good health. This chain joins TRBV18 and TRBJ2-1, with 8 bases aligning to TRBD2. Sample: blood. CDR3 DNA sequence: TGTGCCAGCTCAAGTCGAGGAAGCGGGGGATACAATGAGCAGTTCTTC. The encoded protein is CASSSRGSGGYNEQFF.